This T cell receptor beta chain was documented in a study of shared clonotypes between healthy human individuals. For the study at large: Per donor, CD8 memory used one plate, CD8 naive used two, CD4 memory used three and CD4 naive used three.

The CDR3 is made up of 15 amino acids. In germline, CDR1 is SGHAT, CDR2 FQNNGV. V was shortened by 2 bases and J by 7 bases, with 15 bases between the two germline ends. Across several immunoSEQ plates, the genomic DNA of each subset was split evenly. Methods used by the authors: Filtering differed because ImmunoSEQ produced junction-only sequences that carried no quality scores. Sequenced by immunoSEQ multiplex PCR; TCRdb stores in-frame clones only, minus some. V, J and clone size were drawn from that table, and D and trimming were deduced from the DNA. In the table there are some 2,100,000 clones, roughly 91% of which are singletons. Cells designated naive CD8 were CD45RO-negative and were positively selected for CCR7, with terminally differentiated effector memory CD45RA+ cells excluded.

This chain links TRBV11-2 with TRBJ2-1; perhaps TRBD2 as D (6 bases). The TCR originated in a young man in good health. Some clones in this sample may be carry-over from other donors' samples. Sequenced input: naive CD8+ T cells from PBMCs. The CDR3 loop is CASSLSRGVGNEQFF. In DNA, the CDR3 is TGTGCCAGCAGCTTATCGCGGGGCGTTGGGAATGAGCAGTTCTTC.